This passage covers 30 T cell receptor beta chains from one sample sequenced in a study of tumor-infiltrating lymphocytes in primary liver carcinoma (dated by TCRdb to the late 2010s). Blood RNA was extracted from unsorted whole blood using TRIzol reagent, and germline DNA was obtained with the DNeasy Blood & Tissue kit. The instrument given in TCRdb is Illumina HiSeq 2500. A constant-region primer and ProtoScript II reverse transcriptase were used to reverse-transcribe TCRbeta-specific cDNA from roughly 0.5 ug total RNA. TCRbeta libraries were built with three nested multiplex PCR rounds, a slightly modified ARM-PCR procedure. Each of the first two PCR rounds ran for around 11 cycles and used multiplex TRBV1-TRBV30 forward primers together with a Cbeta reverse primer. Clones were called with MiXCR by TCRdb after fastp trimmed the public reads at Q25, and only in-frame beta chains were retained. Rows matching on CDR3 protein sequence are summarized as one entry with the most common DNA and genes. In this sample the table shows fewer than 350,000 distinct CDR3 sequences, 55% to 65% of which occur a single time. The ten largest clones represent roughly 8.9% of the sample.

The sequenced material came from peripheral blood. The receptors come from a man aged 35 to 55 with primary liver carcinoma and hepatitis B virus infection.

This clonotype appeared a few times. A much bigger clone sits one base away, suggesting this may be a read error. The chain combines TRBV4-2 with TRBJ2-6; D might be TRBD1 (5 bases). Germline-derived CDR1 and CDR2 are LGHNA and YNFKEQ. This CDR3 has 19 amino acids. The CDR3 sequence is CASSQDTLGGISGANVLSF. DNA of the CDR3: TGTGCCAGCAGCCAAGACACGTTAGGCGGTATCTCTGGGGCCAACGTCCTGAGTTTC.

Turning to this clonotype: It may be a read error: a sequence one base away is much more abundant. The CDR3: CASSYGQGGGEQFF. In DNA, the CDR3 is TGTGCCAGCAGTTACGGCCAGGGAGGTGGCGAGCAGTTCTTC. The V gene is TRBV6-6, the J gene TRBJ2-1; D is possibly TRBD2 (6 bases). The CDR3 is 14 amino acids. The ends were cut back, 2 bases at V and 10 bases at J, with 15 bases in the middle. The germline gives CDR1 MNHNY, CDR2 SVGAGI (reference sequence).

Of note for this clonotype: With a much larger clone just one base away, this may be a read error. This chain connects TRBV4-1 to TRBJ1-6; D might be TRBD1 (5 bases). Germline V gives CDR1 MGHRA, CDR2 YSYEKL. The CDR3 spans 18 residues. CDR3 loop: CASSQVQAKSLQGSSLHF. The CDR3 DNA sequence: TGCGCCAGCAGCCAAGTTCAAGCTAAAAGCCTCCAGGGTTCATCCCTCCACTTT.

Details on this clonotype: This could be a read error, since a much larger clone is one nucleotide away. V gene TRBV29-1 combines with J gene TRBJ2-2; tentatively, D is TRBD1 (7 bases). This CDR3 spans 13 amino acids. Germline V lookup: CDR1 SQVTM, CDR2 ANQGSEA. The CDR3 here is CSVGQEGTGELSF. CDR3 nucleotides: TGCAGCGTCGGACAGGAGGGTACCGGGGAGCTGTCTTTT.

This rearrangement joins TRBV28 to TRBJ2-2, with 7 bases that match TRBD1. Per germline, CDR1 MDHEN and CDR2 SYDVKM. The CDR3 is 14 residues long. DNA for the CDR3: TGTGTCATCATGGGACAGCTGAACACCGGGGAGCTGTTTTTT. Amino acid sequence: CVIMGQLNTGELFF.

The rearrangement joins TRBV4-2 to TRBJ2-3, with D hard to call. Germline CDR1 reads LGHNA; CDR2 reads YNFKEQ. The CDR3 consists of 15 residues. V lost 4 bases and J lost 6, with 17 bases in between. In nucleotides, the CDR3 is TGTGCCAGCAGCCCTAAGGCAGGAATCGCGGATACGCAGTATTTT. It yields the protein CASSPKAGIADTQYF.

As to this clonotype: One end of the junction is discordant with germline, which a read error may explain. The genes are TRBV5-4 and TRBJ2-7, with 9 bases that match TRBD1. Germline-derived CDR1 and CDR2 are SGHNT and YYREEE (reference sequence). This CDR3 comprises 14 residues. The DNA for the CDR3 is TGTGCCATCAGCGACCAACAGGGGGCGAGGGATCAGTACTTC. This encodes CAISDQQGARDQYF.

V and J are TRBV5-1 and TRBJ2-5; tentative D call: TRBD2 (6 bases). The CDR3 is made up of 16 amino acids. The V gene's germline CDR1 is SGHRS and CDR2 YFSETQ. The V gene lost 4 bases and the J gene lost 2 bases, with 18 bases spanning the gap. In nucleotides, the CDR3 is TGCGCCAGCAGCCTCGGACTATCGGACGTACAAGAGACCCAGTACTTC. Residues: CASSLGLSDVQETQYF.

For this clonotype: One junction end disagrees with the germline gene, perhaps due to a read error. The chain couples TRBV29-1 to TRBJ2-1; maybe TRBD2 (6 bases). The CDR3 extends over 13 amino acids. Per the germline V gene, CDR1 is SQVTM and CDR2 is ANQGSEA. Here the CDR3 reads CSAESLGRGEQFF. CDR3 nucleotides: TGCAGCGCTGAAAGCCTAGGGCGGGGTGAGCAATTCTTC.

About this clonotype itself: The junction differs from germline at one of its ends, possibly a read error. The chain joins TRBV11-1 to TRBJ1-1; D is possibly TRBD1 (5 bases). The germline CDR1 and CDR2 sequences are SGHAT and FQDESV (reference sequence). The CDR3 sequence is 14 residues long. The CDR3: CASRPDGGKGEAFF. As DNA, the CDR3 is TGCGCCAGCAGACCGGACGGGGGTAAGGGTGAAGCTTTCTTT.

The rearrangement uses TRBV5-1 and TRBJ2-6; a possible D gene is TRBD2 (5 bases). Trimming left V 7 bases short and J 9 bases short, with 17 bases between. Germline V gene data show CDR1 as SGHRS and CDR2 as YFSETQ. The CDR3 runs 14 residues. The CDR3 reads CASAPDAGGNVLTF. As DNA, the CDR3 is TGCGCCAGCGCCCCGGACGCGGGTGGCAACGTCCTGACTTTC.

The sample holds many counts of this clonotype. The chain joins TRBV4-3 to TRBJ1-2; 8 bases line up with TRBD1. J was trimmed by 8 bases and V by 4 bases; bases with no gene match: 6. Germline V gene data show CDR1 as LGHNA and CDR2 as YSLEER. This CDR3 region has 13 residues. This chain's CDR3 is CASSPQTGEGYTF. DNA of the CDR3: TGCGCCAGCAGCCCTCAGACAGGGGAGGGCTACACCTTC.

This clonotype was detected a few times. The chain carries TRBV10-3 and TRBJ1-1; D is ambiguous. The CDR3 runs 15 residues. Germline V gives CDR1 ENHRY, CDR2 SYGVKD. Trimming took 0 bases from V and 0 from J, leaving 8 bases between them. CDR3 sequence: CAISESMGMNTEAFF. The CDR3, as DNA: TGTGCCATCAGTGAGTCGATGGGGATGAACACTGAAGCTTTCTTT.

The chain combines TRBV5-6 with TRBJ2-7; unclear D gene. The germline V and J ends were trimmed by 2 bases and 1 base, with 7 bases remaining between them. The CDR3 is 13 amino acids. Germline values: CDR1 SGHDT, CDR2 YYEEEE. The CDR3 reads CASSFAASYEQYF. The CDR3 DNA sequence: TGTGCCAGCAGCTTCGCAGCATCCTACGAGCAGTACTTC.

As concerns this clonotype: Germline and junction disagree at one end, which may indicate a read error. The V and J genes are TRBV6-6 and TRBJ2-1; 7 nucleotides match TRBD2. The germline gives CDR1 MNHNY, CDR2 SVGAGI (reference sequence). The CDR3 length is 16 residues. Here the CDR3 DNA reads TGTGCCAGCGATAGCGTTCCGGGAGGATCCTACAATGTGCAGTTCTTC. Translating it yields CASDSVPGGSYNVQFF.

Turning to this clonotype: Here the CDR3 omits its conserved ending phenylalanine or tryptophan, so a read error is the likely source. The chain is built from TRBV4-2 and TRBJ2-5; D is undetermined. There are 16 residues in the CDR3. Germline V gene lookup returns CDR1 LGHNA and CDR2 YNFKEQ. The CDR3 reads CASSQGLTRQQEAQYL. In nucleotides, the CDR3 is TGTGCCAGCAGCCAAGGCCTGACAAGGCAACAAGAGGCCCAGTACTTA.

A note on this clonotype: An end of the junction differs from the germline gene, which may be a read error. This chain connects TRBV30 to TRBJ2-1; TRBD2 agrees at 9 bases. The CDR3 spans 15 residues. Per germline, CDR1 GTSNPN and CDR2 SVGIG (reference sequence). The DNA for the CDR3 is TGTGCCTGGAGTGGAGGGGGACTAGCCCTCAATGAGCAGTCCTTC. It specifies CAWSGGGLALNEQSF.

The table lists this clonotype with many counts. The chain recombines TRBV6-2 or TRBV6-3 with TRBJ2-1, with a possible D match to TRBD2 (5 bases). Germline CDR1 MNHEY, CDR2 SVGEGT. This CDR3 region has 11 residues. V lost 6 bases to trimming and J lost 10 bases, with 10 bases between them. The CDR3 coding sequence is TGTGCCAGCAGCGGGATGGCGGAGCAGTTCTTC. It codes for CASSGMAEQFF.

Notes on this clonotype: A much bigger clone sits one base away, suggesting this may be a read error. The CDR3, as DNA: TGTGCCAGCAGCCGACAGGGGTGTACGACAGATACGCAGTATTTT. Translation: CASSRQGCTTDTQYF. The chain joins TRBV5-6 to TRBJ2-3, with 8 bases matching TRBD1. V was pared by 4 bases and J by 3 bases, with 7 bases of the junction left unmatched. This CDR3 comprises 15 residues. CDR1 is SGHDT, CDR2 YYEEEE, per germline.

This clonotype was counted ten times or more. The CDR3 DNA follows: TGTGCCAGCAGTTCCCGGGGGCGAGGGGGCACAGATACGCAGTATTTT. It yields the protein CASSSRGRGGTDTQYF. The rearrangement uses TRBV6-6 and TRBJ2-3, with D perhaps given as TRBD1 or TRBD2 (6 bases each). The CDR3 spans 16 residues. Germline CDR1 MNHNY, CDR2 SVGAGI (reference sequence). Trimming stripped 4 bases from V and 1 base from J, with 15 bases between.

This clonotype was seen once. The chain uses TRBV11-1 and TRBJ1-2; D remains unclear. Germline CDR1 SGHAT, CDR2 FQDESV (reference sequence). The CDR3 extends over 15 amino acids. The V end lost 1 base, the J end lost 4 bases, and 13 bases lay between the germline ends. The CDR3 region is CASSLEAGCGYGYTF. CDR3 sequence (DNA): TGTGCCAGCAGCTTAGAGGCGGGGTGCGGCTATGGCTACACCTTC.

The chain uses TRBV6-6 and TRBJ1-4, with D uncertain. From germline, CDR1 is MNHNY and CDR2 SVGAGI (reference sequence). This CDR3 region has 15 residues. The germline V and J ends were trimmed by 5 bases and 3 bases, with 13 bases remaining between them. CDR3 protein: CASSPLGFANEKLFF. The CDR3, as DNA: TGTGCCAGCAGTCCCCTAGGGTTCGCTAATGAAAAACTGTTTTTT.

Turning to this clonotype: This may stem from a read error, because a much larger clone lies one nucleotide away. The rearrangement joins TRBV4-1 to TRBJ2-5; D uncertain. CDR3 length equals 13 residues. CDR1 and CDR2 from the germline V gene are MGHRA and YSYEKL. The DNA of the CDR3 is TGCGCCAACAGCCAAACCCCTTCCGAGACCCAGTACTTC. Amino acid sequence: CANSQTPSETQYF.

This clonotype has a count of ten or more. The chain employs TRBV5-4 and TRBJ2-1; TRBD2 matches at 7 bases. V shed 4 bases, J shed 5 bases, and the junction held 6 bases outside the gene matches. Germline V gives CDR1 SGHNT, CDR2 YYREEE (reference sequence). This CDR3 is built from 14 residues. In nucleotides, the CDR3 is TGTGCCAGCAGCCCTAGACTAGCTGACAATGAGCAGTTCTTC. Translated, it gives CASSPRLADNEQFF.

Concerning this clonotype: With a much larger clone just one base away, this may be a read error. The chain carries TRBV12-3 or TRBV12-4 and TRBJ2-5; D is perhaps TRBD1 or TRBD2 (7 bases each). Trimming stripped 6 bases from V and 7 bases from J, with 18 bases between. The CDR3 totals 14 residues. The CDR3 is CASRQDRPGGTQYF. CDR3 DNA sequence: TGTGCCAGCAGGCAGGACAGGCCGGGGGGGACCCAGTACTTC.

Remarks on this clonotype: A much more abundant neighbour one base away suggests this may be a read error. The J gene is TRBJ2-1, the V gene TRBV6-5, with a possible D match to TRBD1 (5 bases). From germline, CDR1 is MNHEY and CDR2 SVGAGI. The CDR3 covers 12 residues. CDR3 amino acids: CAGSHQGNEQFF. The DNA for the CDR3 is TGTGCCGGCAGCCACCAGGGCAATGAGCAGTTCTTC.

This clonotype was seen a single time. This sequence may be a read error, since a much larger clone differs from it by one base. Since the CDR3 does not end with the conserved phenylalanine or tryptophan, this likely comes from a read error. V and J are TRBV10-3 and TRBJ2-7; D remains unclear. Germline-derived CDR1 and CDR2 are ENHRY and SYGVKD. The CDR3 covers 15 residues. V dropped 3 bases and J dropped 5 bases, with 17 bases sitting between them. CDR3: CAISDSVGSADEQYI. For the CDR3, the DNA is TGTGCCATCAGTGACTCGGTCGGCAGTGCCGACGAGCAGTACATC.

This clonotype was seen only a few times. This chain joins TRBV12-3 or TRBV12-4 and TRBJ2-2; 9 bases fit TRBD1. This CDR3 region has 16 residues. V was pared by 5 bases and J by 7 bases, with 11 bases of the junction left unmatched. This chain's CDR3 is CASSPGQGRAVGELFF. CDR3 sequence (DNA): TGTGCCAGCAGTCCAGGACAGGGGAGAGCAGTCGGGGAGCTGTTTTTT.

This clonotype came up once. This may come from a read error, since a much larger clone is one base off. CDR3 loop: CASTGMDSNQPQHF. CDR3 DNA sequence: TGTGCCAGCACCGGGATGGATAGCAATCAGCCCCAGCATTTT. This chain uses TRBV6-1 with TRBJ1-5, with D hard to call. Germline CDR1 is MNHNS and CDR2 is SASEGT. The CDR3 length is 14 residues. Trimming stripped 7 bases from V and 0 bases from J, with 10 bases between.

This clonotype was seen ten or more times. This chain links TRBV6-1 with TRBJ2-2, with D tentatively TRBD1 or TRBD2 (6 bases each). The CDR3 runs 15 residues. Trimming removed 6 bases at V and 5 bases at J, with 16 bases between. The germline V gene has CDR1 MNHNS and CDR2 SASEGT. The CDR3 protein is CASRVTLGGTGELFF. In DNA, the CDR3 is TGTGCCAGCAGGGTGACTTTAGGGGGGACCGGGGAGCTGTTTTTT.